This T cell receptor (beta chain) was sequenced during a study of post-analysis software for immune sequencing data. Overall study: Disease trajectories encompassed relapsing-remitting, secondary progressive and progressive-relapsing multiple sclerosis. Study-wide results and caveats: Normalized Chao1 diversity was significantly reduced in patients versus controls. Five or six TRBV segments, TRBV5-6, TRBV5-1 and TRBV20-1 among them, were found more frequent in patients than controls. By F measure, strong co-clustering occurred among samples prepared in the same batch.

Every TCR beta cDNA library bore unique molecular identifiers. MiXCR, applied by TCRdb to the PCR reads, yields one record per CDR3 protein. The profile shows about 770,000 distinct CDR3 sequences, under 60% of them singletons. The CDR3 contains 14 residues. V was trimmed by 6 bases and J by 0 bases, leaving 12 bases between them. Per germline, CDR1 SQVTM and CDR2 ANQGSEA. A word on this clonotype: Antigen specificity is unknown.

The chain employs TRBV29-1 and TRBJ1-5; D possibly corresponds to TRBD1 (5 bases). Sequenced input: blood. The sequence was collected from a girl under 18 with multiple sclerosis. The CDR3 protein is CSVSGGNSNQPQHF. The CDR3 nucleotides are TGCAGCGTCTCCGGGGGAAATAGCAATCAGCCCCAGCATTTT. The variable domain in full, completed from reference TRBV29-1 and TRBJ1-5, reads SAVISQKPSRDICQRGTSLTIQCQVDSQVTMMFWYRQQPGQSLTLIATANQGSEATYESGFVIDKFPISRPNLTFSTLTVSNMSPEDSSIYLCSVSGGNSNQPQHFGDGTRLSIL.